Below, 14 T cell receptor beta chains from the same sample are listed, as sequenced in a study of pediatric ulcerative colitis. Sequencing was performed with immunoSEQ multiplex PCR; in TCRdb, only in-frame clones are kept and a portion is missing. The sample yields more than 50,000 clones, 75% to 90% seen once. Material for sequencing was blood. These receptors all stem from a boy aged 5 to 17 who was a control in a study of pediatric ulcerative colitis.

This chain uses TRBV5-1 with TRBJ2-2, with D possibly being TRBD1 or TRBD2 (6 bases each). This CDR3 is built from 15 residues. Germline V lookup: CDR1 SGHRS, CDR2 YFSETQ. The germline V and J ends were trimmed by 3 bases and 5 bases, with 14 bases remaining between them. The CDR3 reads CASSYLQGGTGELFF. CDR3 coding DNA: TGCGCCAGCAGCTATTTACAGGGAGGTACCGGGGAGCTGTTTTTT.

This rearrangement joins TRBV7-8 to TRBJ1-2; 10 nucleotides agree with TRBD1. The CDR3 is made up of 14 amino acids. Germline values: CDR1 SGHVS, CDR2 FQNEAQ. J lost 3 bases, V lost 5 bases, and 3 bases had no gene match. CDR3 bases: TGTGCCAGCAGCCCAGGACAGGGGGACTATGGCTACACCTTC. Translation: CASSPGQGDYGYTF. Combining the CDR3 with reference TRBV7-8 and TRBJ1-2 gives the whole variable domain GAGVSQSPRYKVAKRGQDVALRCDPISGHVSLFWYQQALGQGPEFLTYFQNEAQLDKSGLPSDRFFAERPEGSVSTLKIQRTQQEDSAVYLCASSPGQGDYGYTFGSGTRLTVV.

This rearrangement joins TRBV9 to TRBJ2-5; 7 bases align to TRBD1. V trimming: 4 bases; J trimming: 5 bases; junction bases outside the gene matches: 11. Germline V gene lookup returns CDR1 SGDLS and CDR2 YYNGEE. The CDR3 extends over 15 amino acids. Here the CDR3 DNA reads TGTGCCAGCAGCCCCCCGAGGGGGCCGCGGGAGACCCAGTACTTC. Translation gives CASSPPRGPRETQYF.

The chain links TRBV4-1 to TRBJ2-7, with 8 bases matching TRBD2. The trim removed 1 base at V and 2 bases at J, leaving 10 bases unmatched. CDR1 and CDR2 (germline): MGHRA, YSYEKL. The CDR3 is 17 amino acids. The CDR3 DNA sequence: TGCGCCAGCAGCCAAGGATTAGGGCGGGAGGCGACCTACGAGCAGTACTTC. It translates to CASSQGLGREATYEQYF.

This clone was observed a handful of times. The chain couples TRBV5-6 to TRBJ1-2; no reliable D call. V was clipped by 2 bases and J by 2 bases, with 10 bases between them. Germline assignment: CDR1 SGHDT and CDR2 YYEEEE. The CDR3 has 14 amino acids. The chain's CDR3 is CASSLPDGNYGYTF. The CDR3 DNA follows: TGTGCCAGCAGCTTACCCGACGGGAACTATGGCTACACCTTC.

The V gene is TRBV2, the J gene TRBJ2-3; 10 bases agree with TRBD2. The CDR3 sequence is 15 residues long. V was pared by 3 bases and J by 3 bases, with 3 bases of the junction left unmatched. From germline, CDR1 is SNHLY and CDR2 FYNNEI. The CDR3 DNA reads as TGTGCCAGCAGTGACCTAGCGGGGGTAACAGATACGCAGTATTTT. This translates into CASSDLAGVTDTQYF.

DNA for the CDR3: TGTGCCAGCAGCACCGGGCCCCTCCTAGCGGGAGGGGTCAATGAGCAGTTCTTC. Translated, it gives CASSTGPLLAGGVNEQFF. V usage is TRBV9 and J usage is TRBJ2-1; TRBD2 matches 12 bases. From germline, CDR1 is SGDLS and CDR2 YYNGEE. With V trimmed by 4 bases and J by 6 bases, 14 bases remained unmatched. The CDR3 totals 18 residues.

The V call is TRBV4-1, the J call TRBJ2-5; 11 nucleotides line up with TRBD2. The CDR3 totals 15 residues. Per germline, CDR1 MGHRA and CDR2 YSYEKL. J gave up 5 bases and V 4 bases, and 6 bases lay outside the gene matches. The CDR3 protein is CASSLILAGDETQYF. The CDR3 region has the DNA TGCGCCAGCAGCCTTATACTAGCGGGAGATGAGACCCAGTACTTC.

The genes are TRBV5-1 and TRBJ2-1; a weak D match, TRBD1 (6 bases). V lost 0 bases and J lost 10, with 11 bases in between. Germline values: CDR1 SGHRS, CDR2 YFSETQ. This CDR3 is 13 amino acids long. The CDR3 DNA sequence: TGCGCCAGCAGCTTGGAAGGGGGTTGGGAGCAGTTCTTC. As protein: CASSLEGGWEQFF.

The gene calls are TRBV30 and TRBJ1-5; D remains ambiguous. CDR1 and CDR2 from the germline V gene are GTSNPN and SVGIG (reference sequence). The CDR3 spans 12 residues. V gave up 6 bases and J gave up 7 bases, with 13 bases separating them. The CDR3 protein is CACPRGYQPQHF. The CDR3 DNA reads as TGTGCCTGTCCTCGAGGGTACCAGCCCCAGCATTTT.

This clone appeared a few times. V is TRBV6-4 and J is TRBJ1-1, with a possible D match to TRBD1 (6 bases). V lost 8 bases to trimming and J lost 2 bases, with 12 bases between them. Germline CDR1 is MRHNA and CDR2 is SNTAGT. The CDR3 is 13 amino acids. The CDR3 region has the DNA TGTGCCAGCTCCCCCGGGGGCAACACTGAAGCTTTCTTT. The encoded protein is CASSPGGNTEAFF.

The chain joins TRBV29-1 to TRBJ2-7, with a possible D match to TRBD1 (5 bases). The CDR3 sequence is 12 residues long. The germline CDR1 and CDR2 sequences are SQVTM and ANQGSEA. V shed 4 bases and J shed 3 bases, with 10 bases lying between them. This chain's CDR3 is CSVVRQGYEQYF. CDR3 nucleotide sequence: TGCAGCGTTGTGCGGCAGGGCTACGAGCAGTACTTC.

The chain employs TRBV28 and TRBJ1-2; maybe TRBD1 (6 bases). CDR3 length: 13 amino acids. CDR1 MDHEN and CDR2 SYDVKM come from the germline V gene. Deletions cut 5 bases from V and 4 bases from J, with 11 bases between. CDR3 in amino acids: CASSHGGAYGYTF. The DNA for the CDR3 is TGTGCCAGCAGTCACGGGGGGGCCTATGGCTACACCTTC.

The chain has TRBV5-1 and TRBJ2-7, with a possible D match to TRBD1 (6 bases). This CDR3 is 15 amino acids long. Trimming removed 1 base at V and 3 bases at J, with 14 bases between. Germline CDR1 reads SGHRS; CDR2 reads YFSETQ. In nucleotides, the CDR3 is TGCGCCAGCAGCTTGTCCCTGGACAGATTCTACGAGCAGTACTTC. Translation gives CASSLSLDRFYEQYF. The full variable domain, with the rest looked up from reference TRBV5-1 and TRBJ2-7, is KAGVTQTPRYLIKTRGQQVTLSCSPISGHRSVSWYQQTPGQGLQFLFEYFSETQRNKGNFPGRFSGRQFSNSRSEMNVSTLELGDSALYLCASSLSLDRFYEQYFGPGTRLTVT.